This T cell receptor (beta chain) came from a study of T cells after posttransplantation cyclophosphamide. The repertoire was sequenced with immunoSEQ multiplex PCR; TCRdb's copy has only in-frame clones and lacks some. This table holds some 54,000 clones, 90% to 95% found once. Trimming left V 5 bases short and J 8 bases short, with 15 bases between. This CDR3 is built from 13 residues. The germline V gene has CDR1 LNHDA and CDR2 SQIVND (reference sequence). Sample: PBMCs. The chain is built from TRBV19 and TRBJ1-2, with a possible D match to TRBD1 (5 bases). The clonotype comes from a woman in her thirties in good health and a related stem cell transplant donor. The CDR3 DNA is TGTGCCAGTAGTCACGCAGGGTCCTCCGGCTACACCTTC. Its translation is CASSHAGSSGYTF.